This passage covers 8 T cell receptor beta chains from one sample sequenced in a study of blood T cell repertoires in COVID-19. Measured with immunoSEQ multiplex PCR; TCRdb has only the in-frame clones, and not every one. The table records 90,000 to 150,000 clones, roughly four fifths of them present only once. Sequencing was performed on peripheral blood. All receptors derive from a human donor in a cohort sampled during active COVID-19.

The rearrangement joins TRBV27 to TRBJ1-4, with 7 bases that match TRBD1. From germline, CDR1 is MNHEY and CDR2 SMNVEV (reference sequence). The CDR3 extends over 14 amino acids. J lost 5 bases, V lost 3 bases, and 3 bases had no gene match. The CDR3 nucleotides read TGTGCCAGCAGTTTCAGGGGGGAAAATGAAAAACTGTTTTTT. Translation: CASSFRGENEKLFF.

The chain links TRBV6-1 to TRBJ1-1; D unclear. Germline V gene lookup returns CDR1 MNHNS and CDR2 SASEGT. Trimming removed 7 bases from V and 2 bases from J, with 11 bases in between. There are 13 residues in the CDR3. The CDR3, as DNA: TGTGCCAGCACCTTACTCGGTAACACTGAAGCTTTCTTT. Protein: CASTLLGNTEAFF.

This chain uses TRBV11-2 with TRBJ1-3; no clear D. The CDR3 spans 12 residues. Germline V gene data show CDR1 as SGHAT and CDR2 as FQNNGV. With 4 bases removed from V and 15 bases from J, the gap between germline ends came to 16 bases. The CDR3 region has the DNA TGTGCCAGCAGCTCCCGCGCCAGGCCAGAATATTTT. Protein: CASSSRARPEYF.

In DNA, the CDR3 is TGTGCCACCAGTGATACTACAGGGGAGGATCTGAACACTGAAGCTTTCTTT. Amino acids: CATSDTTGEDLNTEAFF. The chain joins TRBV24-1 to TRBJ1-1; 7 bases fit TRBD1. This CDR3 is built from 17 residues. V was pared by 3 bases and J by 0 bases, with 9 bases of the junction left unmatched. The germline V gene encodes CDR1 KGHDR and CDR2 SFDVKD.

The chain joins TRBV5-1 to TRBJ2-1; 8 bases fit TRBD2. The CDR3 contains 15 residues. The junction had 7 bases not matched to a gene; V was cut back by 1 base and J by 7 bases. Germline-derived CDR1 and CDR2 are SGHRS and YFSETQ. This CDR3 reads CASSLNGGAKNEQFF. CDR3 DNA sequence: TGCGCCAGCAGCTTGAACGGGGGGGCCAAGAATGAGCAGTTCTTC.

The chain employs TRBV18 and TRBJ2-3; no clear D. The CDR3 contains 15 residues. The V gene lost 6 bases and the J gene lost 5 bases, with 18 bases spanning the gap. Germline values: CDR1 KGHSH, CDR2 LQKENI. For the CDR3, the DNA is TGTGCCAGCTCCCGACCTGACTTATTTTTAGATACGCAGTATTTT. Amino acids: CASSRPDLFLDTQYF.

V and J are TRBV28 and TRBJ2-7; 9 bases match TRBD2. Germline values: CDR1 MDHEN, CDR2 SYDVKM. V was pared by 8 bases and J by 12 bases, with 11 bases of the junction left unmatched. The CDR3 runs to 12 residues. DNA of the CDR3: TGTGCCAGCGAAGCGGGGGGCCGCCGCTGGTACTTC. It translates to CASEAGGRRWYF.

The chain uses TRBV7-9 and TRBJ2-7; D is uncertain. V lost 1 base to trimming and J lost 9 bases, with 13 bases between them. Germline CDR1 is SEHNR and CDR2 is FQNEAQ (reference sequence). This CDR3 has 13 amino acids. The CDR3 spells CASSLDQAGPQYF. The CDR3 region has the DNA TGTGCCAGCAGCTTAGATCAGGCCGGCCCGCAGTACTTC.